This TCR beta chain came from a study of blood T cell repertoires in COVID-19 (TCRdb year 2020). Describing the broader study: Samples from collaborators originated in the United States, Italy and Spain and spanned both the acute and convalescent phases of COVID-19. The prospective study material was composed of cDNA or gDNA derived from T cells, B-cell-depleted T cells, or PBMCs. Subjects who had been exposed to COVID-19, were actively infected with it, or had recovered from it provided the deeply sampled blood TCRbeta repertoires that made up the dataset. A freely available public database, intended as a resource for researchers studying the immune response to SARS-CoV-2, is where the repertoires were released. Samples came from the ongoing ImmuneRACE study (first 160 participants) plus 1,254 subjects from 6 global collaborators. A de-identified subject ID, COVID-19 status, age in years and sex were almost always included in the sample metadata. Where available, HLA class I and class II types were obtained from metadata supplied by the sample provider rather than from assay-based typing.

V is pared back by 3 bases and J by 8 bases, with 18 bases lying between the germline termini. Via the germline V gene, CDR1 is SGHTS and CDR2 YDEGEE. The CDR3 measures 15 amino acids from cysteine to phenylalanine. The CDR3 DNA has 45 bases and is translated from base 1. What the research found in general, with its limitations: Clinical and demographic metadata were provided uncurated, with the amount varying by source and participant.

Participants in the prospective study were aged 18 to 89 years, lived in 20 to 25 United States geographic areas, and enrolled through a virtual design. In the prospective study, participants were assigned to cohorts based on the clinical history participants reported in a screening survey and a study questionnaire. Exposed participants were defined as having been in contact with someone with a PCR-confirmed or clinician-diagnosed COVID-19 case within 2 weeks of study entry. Each participant in the prospective study had whole blood, serum and a nasopharyngeal or oropharyngeal swab collected by mobile phlebotomists. Additional blood draws and questionnaires over a 2-month period could optionally be provided by prospective study participants. Blood samples from the prospective study were shipped frozen or at room temperature prior to DNA extraction. TCRbeta CDR3 regions were amplified from genomic DNA using the immunoSEQ Assay, a bias-controlled multiplex PCR. As for the authors' bioinformatics: Nucleated cell counts per sample were estimated from amplification of reference gene primers within the assay. To quantify the absolute abundance of each unique TCRbeta CDR3 rearrangement, sequence reads were collapsed and filtered. For each sample, productive Simpson clonality was calculated by taking the square root of Simpson's diversity index across productive rearrangements. TCRdb took this table from immuneACCESS and kept in-frame rearrangements with V and J called. Such tables lack part of the clones; where checked against another copy, unresolved V genes explain under half of the gap, and the rest is unexplained. The DNA gave D and trimming, while V, J and clone size come from that table. In all, the sample holds 350,000 to 500,000 clones, and about 88% of those were seen once. The ten largest make up less than 1.5% of the sample.

Concerning this clone itself: Its antigen is unknown. One base away there is no much larger clone; base qualities are not given.

Sequencing used PBMCs or T cells enriched from blood (not recorded which). The origin of this receptor is a woman aged 18-35 years who had been exposed to COVID-19. The receptor chain draws on TRBV5-8 and TRBJ1-5; possibly the D gene is TRBD1, per 6 matching bases. The DNA is TGTGCCAGCAGCTCGGGCAGGGGAGAAATCGAGCCCCAGCATTTT. Its translation reads: CASSSGRGEIEPQHF.